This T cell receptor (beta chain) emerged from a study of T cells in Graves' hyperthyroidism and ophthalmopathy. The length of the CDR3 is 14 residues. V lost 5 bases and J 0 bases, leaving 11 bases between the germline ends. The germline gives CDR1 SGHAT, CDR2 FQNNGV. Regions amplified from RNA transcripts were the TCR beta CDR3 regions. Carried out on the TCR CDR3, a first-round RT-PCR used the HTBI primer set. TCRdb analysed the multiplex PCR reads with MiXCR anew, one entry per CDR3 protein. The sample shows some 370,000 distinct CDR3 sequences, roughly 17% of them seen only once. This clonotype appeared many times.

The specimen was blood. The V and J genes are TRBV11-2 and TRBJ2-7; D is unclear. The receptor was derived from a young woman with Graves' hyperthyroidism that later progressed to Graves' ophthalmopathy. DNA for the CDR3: TGTGCCAGCAGCGAAGGACGAAGCTCCTACGAGCAGTACTTC. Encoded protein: CASSEGRSSYEQYF. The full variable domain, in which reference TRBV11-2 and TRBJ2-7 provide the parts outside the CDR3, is EAGVAQSPRYKIIEKRQSVAFWCNPISGHATLYWYQQILGQGPKLLIQFQNNGVVDDSQLPKDRFSAERLKGVDSTLKIQPAKLEDSAVYLCASSEGRSSYEQYFGPGTRLTVT.